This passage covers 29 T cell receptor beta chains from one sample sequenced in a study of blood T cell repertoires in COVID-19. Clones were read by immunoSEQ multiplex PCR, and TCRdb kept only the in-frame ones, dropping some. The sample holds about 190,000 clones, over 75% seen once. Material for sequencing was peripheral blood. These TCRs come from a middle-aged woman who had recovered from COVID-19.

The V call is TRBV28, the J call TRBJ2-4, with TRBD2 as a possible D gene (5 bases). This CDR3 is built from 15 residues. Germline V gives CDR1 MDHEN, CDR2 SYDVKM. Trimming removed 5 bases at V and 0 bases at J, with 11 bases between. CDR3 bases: TGTGCCAGCAGTGGAGGCAGCCTAGCCAAAAACATTCAGTACTTC. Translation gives CASSGGSLAKNIQYF.

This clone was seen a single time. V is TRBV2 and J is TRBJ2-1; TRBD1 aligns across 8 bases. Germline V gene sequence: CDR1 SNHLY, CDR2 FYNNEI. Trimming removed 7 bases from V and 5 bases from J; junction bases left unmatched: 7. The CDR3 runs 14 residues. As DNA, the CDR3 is TGTGCCAGCACCACGGACAGGGTCAACAATGAGCAGTTCTTC. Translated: CASTTDRVNNEQFF.

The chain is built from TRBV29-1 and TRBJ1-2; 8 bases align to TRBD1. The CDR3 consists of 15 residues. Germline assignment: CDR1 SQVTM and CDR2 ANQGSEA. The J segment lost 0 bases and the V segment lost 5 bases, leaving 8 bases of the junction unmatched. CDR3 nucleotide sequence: TGCAGCGTTACGGACAGGGAACCTTCTAACTATGGCTACACCTTC. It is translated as CSVTDREPSNYGYTF.

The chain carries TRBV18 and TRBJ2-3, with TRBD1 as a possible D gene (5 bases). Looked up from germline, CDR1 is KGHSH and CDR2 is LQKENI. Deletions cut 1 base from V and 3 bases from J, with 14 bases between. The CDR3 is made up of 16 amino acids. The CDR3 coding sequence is TGTGCCAGCTCACCACGGCAGGGTCTTTCTACAGATACGCAGTATTTT. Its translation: CASSPRQGLSTDTQYF.

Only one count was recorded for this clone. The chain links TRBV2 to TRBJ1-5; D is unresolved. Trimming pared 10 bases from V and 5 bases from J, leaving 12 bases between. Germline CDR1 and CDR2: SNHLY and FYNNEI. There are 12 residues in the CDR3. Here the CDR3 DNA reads TGTGCCACCCGACCGAGCGATCAGCCCCAGCATTTT. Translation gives CATRPSDQPQHF.

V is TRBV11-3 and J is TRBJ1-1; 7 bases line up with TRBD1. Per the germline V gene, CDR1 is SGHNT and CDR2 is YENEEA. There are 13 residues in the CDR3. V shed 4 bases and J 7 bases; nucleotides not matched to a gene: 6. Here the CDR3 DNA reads TGTGCCAGCAGCTGGGGACAGACTGGTGAAGCTTTCTTT. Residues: CASSWGQTGEAFF.

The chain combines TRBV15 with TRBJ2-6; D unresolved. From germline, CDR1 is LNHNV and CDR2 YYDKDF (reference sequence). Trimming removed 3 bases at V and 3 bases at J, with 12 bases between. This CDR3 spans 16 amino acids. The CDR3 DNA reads TGTGCCACCAGCAGCGGCCAGGTGGGTGGGGCCAACGTCCTGACTTTC. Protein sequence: CATSSGQVGGANVLTF.

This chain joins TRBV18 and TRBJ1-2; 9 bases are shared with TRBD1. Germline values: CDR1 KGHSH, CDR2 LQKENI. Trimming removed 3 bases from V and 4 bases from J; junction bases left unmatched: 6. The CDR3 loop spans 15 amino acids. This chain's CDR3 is CASSPDRDRAYGYTF. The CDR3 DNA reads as TGTGCCAGCTCACCCGACCGGGACAGGGCCTATGGCTACACCTTC.

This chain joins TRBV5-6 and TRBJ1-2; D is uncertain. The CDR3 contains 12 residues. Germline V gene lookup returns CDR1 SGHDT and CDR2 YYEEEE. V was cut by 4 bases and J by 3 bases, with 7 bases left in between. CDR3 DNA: TGTGCCAGCAGCCGCGGTGACTATGGCTACACCTTC. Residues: CASSRGDYGYTF.

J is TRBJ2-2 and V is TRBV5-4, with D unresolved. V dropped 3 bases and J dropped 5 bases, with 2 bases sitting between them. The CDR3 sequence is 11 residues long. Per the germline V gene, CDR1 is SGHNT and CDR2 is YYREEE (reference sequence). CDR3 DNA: TGTGCCAGCAGCTCAACCGGGGAGCTGTTTTTT. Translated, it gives CASSSTGELFF.

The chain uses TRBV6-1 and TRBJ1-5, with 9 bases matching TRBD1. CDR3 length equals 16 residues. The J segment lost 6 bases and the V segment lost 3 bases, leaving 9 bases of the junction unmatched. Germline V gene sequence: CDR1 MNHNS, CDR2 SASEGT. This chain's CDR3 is CASSEQDRGTAQPQHF. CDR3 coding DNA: TGTGCCAGCAGTGAGCAGGACAGGGGTACGGCTCAGCCCCAGCATTTT.

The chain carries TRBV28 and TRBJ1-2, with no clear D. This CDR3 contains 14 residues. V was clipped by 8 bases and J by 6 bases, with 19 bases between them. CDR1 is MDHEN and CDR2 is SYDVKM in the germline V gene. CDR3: CASGRRGPGNGYTF. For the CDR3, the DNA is TGTGCCAGCGGCCGGAGAGGGCCGGGGAATGGCTACACCTTC.

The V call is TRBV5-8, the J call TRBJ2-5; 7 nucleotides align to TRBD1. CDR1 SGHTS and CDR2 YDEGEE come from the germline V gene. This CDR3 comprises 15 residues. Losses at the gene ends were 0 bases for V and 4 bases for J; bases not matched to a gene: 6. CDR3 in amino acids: CASSLVKTGAETQYF. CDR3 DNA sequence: TGTGCCAGCAGCTTGGTAAAAACAGGGGCAGAGACCCAGTACTTC.

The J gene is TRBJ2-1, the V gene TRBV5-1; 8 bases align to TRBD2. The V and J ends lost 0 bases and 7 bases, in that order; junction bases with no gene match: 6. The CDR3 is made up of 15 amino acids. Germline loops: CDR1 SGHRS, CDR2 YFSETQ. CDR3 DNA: TGCGCCAGCAGCTTGGTGACTAGCGAGTTAAATGAGCAGTTCTTC. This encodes CASSLVTSELNEQFF.

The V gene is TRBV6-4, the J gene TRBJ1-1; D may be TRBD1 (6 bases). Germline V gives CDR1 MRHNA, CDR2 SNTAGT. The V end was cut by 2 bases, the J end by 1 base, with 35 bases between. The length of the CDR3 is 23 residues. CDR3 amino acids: CASSDTQRTEMNRDISWNTEAFF. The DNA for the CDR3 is TGTGCCAGCAGTGACACCCAACGGACAGAAATGAATAGGGACATTTCATGGAACACTGAAGCTTTCTTT.

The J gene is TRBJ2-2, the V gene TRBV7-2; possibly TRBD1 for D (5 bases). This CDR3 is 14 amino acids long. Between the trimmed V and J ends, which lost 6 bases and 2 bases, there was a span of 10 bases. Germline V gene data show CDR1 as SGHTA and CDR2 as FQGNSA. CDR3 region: CASRNDRNTGELFF. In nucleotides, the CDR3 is TGTGCCAGCAGGAACGACAGAAACACCGGGGAGCTGTTTTTT.

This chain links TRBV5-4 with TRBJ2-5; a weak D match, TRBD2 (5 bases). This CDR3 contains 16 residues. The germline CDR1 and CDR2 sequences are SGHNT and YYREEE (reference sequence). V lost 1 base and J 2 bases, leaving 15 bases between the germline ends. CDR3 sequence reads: CASSLSGSALQETQYF. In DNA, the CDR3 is TGTGCCAGCAGCTTGAGCGGCAGCGCCTTACAAGAGACCCAGTACTTC.

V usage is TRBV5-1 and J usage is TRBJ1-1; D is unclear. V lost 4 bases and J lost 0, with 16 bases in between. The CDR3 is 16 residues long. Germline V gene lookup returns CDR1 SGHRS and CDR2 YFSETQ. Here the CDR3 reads CASSLTTNGMNTEAFF. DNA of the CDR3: TGCGCCAGCAGCCTGACAACCAACGGGATGAACACTGAAGCTTTCTTT.

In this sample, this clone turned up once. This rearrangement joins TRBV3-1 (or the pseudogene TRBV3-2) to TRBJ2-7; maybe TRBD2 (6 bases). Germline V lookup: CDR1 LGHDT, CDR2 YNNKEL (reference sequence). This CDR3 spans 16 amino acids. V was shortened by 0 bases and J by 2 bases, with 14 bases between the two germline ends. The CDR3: CASSQDLVAATYEQYF. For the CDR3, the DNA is TGTGCCAGCAGCCAAGATCTAGTAGCGGCGACCTACGAGCAGTACTTC.

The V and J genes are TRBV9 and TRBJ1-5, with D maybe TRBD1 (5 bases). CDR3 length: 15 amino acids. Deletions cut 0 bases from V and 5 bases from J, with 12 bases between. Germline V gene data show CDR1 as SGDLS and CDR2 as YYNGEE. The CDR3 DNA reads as TGTGCCAGCAGCGTAGGTGCCACAGGTGATCAGCCCCAGCATTTT. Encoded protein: CASSVGATGDQPQHF.

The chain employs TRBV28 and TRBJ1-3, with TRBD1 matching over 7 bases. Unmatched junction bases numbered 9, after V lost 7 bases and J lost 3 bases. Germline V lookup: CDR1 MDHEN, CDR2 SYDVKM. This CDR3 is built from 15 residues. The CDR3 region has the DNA TGTGCCAGCATCTCCGGACAGGCTCGTGGAAACACCATATATTTT. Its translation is CASISGQARGNTIYF.

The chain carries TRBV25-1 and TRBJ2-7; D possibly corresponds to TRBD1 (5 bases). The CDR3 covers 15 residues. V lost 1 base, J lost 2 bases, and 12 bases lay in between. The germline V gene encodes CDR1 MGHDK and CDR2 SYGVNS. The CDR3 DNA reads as TGTGCCAGCAGTGAATTGTCAGGGTCCGCCTACGAGCAGTACTTC. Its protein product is CASSELSGSAYEQYF.

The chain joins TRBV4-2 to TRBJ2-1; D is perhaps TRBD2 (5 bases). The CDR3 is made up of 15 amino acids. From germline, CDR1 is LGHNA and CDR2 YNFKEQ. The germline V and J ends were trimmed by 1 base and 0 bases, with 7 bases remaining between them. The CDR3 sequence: CASSQGGISYNEQFF. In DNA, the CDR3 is TGTGCCAGCAGCCAAGGAGGGATCTCCTACAATGAGCAGTTCTTC.

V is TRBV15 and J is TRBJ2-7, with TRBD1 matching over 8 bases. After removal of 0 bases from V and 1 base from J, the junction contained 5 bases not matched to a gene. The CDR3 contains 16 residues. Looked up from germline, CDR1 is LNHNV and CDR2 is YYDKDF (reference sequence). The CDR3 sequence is CATSRDRQGASYEQYF. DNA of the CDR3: TGTGCCACCAGCAGAGATCGTCAGGGGGCATCCTACGAGCAGTACTTC.

CDR3 in amino acids: CASSLDRKGDTQYF. Here the CDR3 DNA reads TGTGCCAGCAGCTTAGACAGGAAAGGGGATACGCAGTATTTT. This rearrangement joins TRBV7-8 to TRBJ2-3, with a possible D match to TRBD1 (5 bases). CDR3 size: 14 residues. Germline V gene data show CDR1 as SGHVS and CDR2 as FQNEAQ. V gave up 1 base and J gave up 6 bases, with 11 bases separating them.

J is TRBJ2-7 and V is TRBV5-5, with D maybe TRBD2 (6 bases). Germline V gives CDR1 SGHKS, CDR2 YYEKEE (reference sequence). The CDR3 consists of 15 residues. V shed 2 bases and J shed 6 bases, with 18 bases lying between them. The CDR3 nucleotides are TGTGCCAGCAGCTTCGGCCCTGACGGGACTCGCGAGCAGTACTTC. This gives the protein CASSFGPDGTREQYF.

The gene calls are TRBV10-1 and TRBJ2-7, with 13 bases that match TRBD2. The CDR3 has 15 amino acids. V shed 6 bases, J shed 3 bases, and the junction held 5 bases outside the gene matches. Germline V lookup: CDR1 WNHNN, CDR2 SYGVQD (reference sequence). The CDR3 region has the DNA TGCGCCAGCAGCCTTGGGACTAGCGGGAACTACGAGCAGTACTTC. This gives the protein CASSLGTSGNYEQYF.

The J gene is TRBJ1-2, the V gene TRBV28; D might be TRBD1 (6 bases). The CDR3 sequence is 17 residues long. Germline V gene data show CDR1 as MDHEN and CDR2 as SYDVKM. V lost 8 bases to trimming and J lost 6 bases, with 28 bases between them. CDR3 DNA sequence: TGTGCCAGCCCACTCGACGGACAGAGCCTTTCAGGTGATGGCTACACCTTC. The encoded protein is CASPLDGQSLSGDGYTF.

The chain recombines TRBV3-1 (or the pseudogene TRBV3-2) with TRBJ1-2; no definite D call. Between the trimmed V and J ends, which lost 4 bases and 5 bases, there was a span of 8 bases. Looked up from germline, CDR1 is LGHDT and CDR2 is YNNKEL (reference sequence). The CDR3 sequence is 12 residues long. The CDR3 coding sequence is TGTGCCAGCAGCCTTAGCCTGTATGGCTACACCTTC. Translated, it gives CASSLSLYGYTF.